These 29 T cell receptor beta chains came from one sample sequenced in a study of blood T cell repertoires in COVID-19. Generated by immunoSEQ multiplex PCR, the TCRdb table keeps only in-frame clones and is missing some. The repertoire has 150,000 to 200,000 clones, over 70% of them found once; the top ten carry approximately 15%. The specimen was PBMCs or T cells enriched from blood (not recorded which). The receptors shown here come from a man aged 60 to 69 who had been exposed to COVID-19.

The rearrangement links TRBV6-1 to TRBJ1-3; the D is unclear. The CDR3 is 12 residues long. The V gene's germline CDR1 is MNHNS and CDR2 SASEGT. The ends were cut back, 2 bases at V and 3 bases at J, with 2 bases in the middle. As DNA, the CDR3 is TGTGCCAGCAGTGAACATGGAAACACCATATATTTT. It is translated as CASSEHGNTIYF.

This chain links TRBV5-1 with TRBJ1-4; the match to TRBD1 covers 9 bases. The CDR3 totals 14 residues. V lost 4 bases, J lost 5 bases, and 3 bases stayed unmatched. Germline V CDR1 and CDR2: SGHRS, YFSETQ. CDR3 residues: CASSPDRGNEKLFF. As DNA, the CDR3 is TGCGCCAGCAGCCCGGACAGGGGAAATGAAAAACTGTTTTTT. The full variable domain, rest sourced from reference TRBV5-1 and TRBJ1-4, is KAGVTQTPRYLIKTRGQQVTLSCSPISGHRSVSWYQQTPGQGLQFLFEYFSETQRNKGNFPGRFSGRQFSNSRSEMNVSTLELGDSALYLCASSPDRGNEKLFFGSGTQLSVL.

In this sample, this clone turned up once. The V gene is TRBV29-1, the J gene TRBJ2-6; D call uncertain. CDR3 length equals 13 residues. Germline V gene data show CDR1 as SQVTM and CDR2 as ANQGSEA. V was shortened by 3 bases and J by 0 bases, with 3 bases between the two germline ends. CDR3 protein: CSVDFSGANVLTF. The CDR3, as DNA: TGCAGCGTTGACTTCTCTGGGGCCAACGTCCTGACTTTC.

The chain couples TRBV5-1 to TRBJ2-2; D remains unclear. The V and J ends lost 4 bases and 2 bases respectively, with 15 bases between them. Germline lookup yields CDR1 SGHRS and CDR2 YFSETQ. The CDR3 is made up of 16 amino acids. This CDR3 reads CASSPPGPRNTGELFF. CDR3 coding DNA: TGCGCCAGCAGCCCCCCGGGTCCTAGAAACACCGGGGAGCTGTTTTTT.

The rearrangement links TRBV15 to TRBJ2-3, with a weak D call TRBD1 (5 bases). Germline CDR1 and CDR2: LNHNV and YYDKDF (reference sequence). Deletions cut 0 bases from V and 2 bases from J, with 18 bases between. There are 18 residues in the CDR3. The CDR3 protein is CATSRDITGSFYTDTQYF. The CDR3 coding sequence is TGTGCCACCAGCAGAGATATTACAGGCAGCTTCTACACAGATACGCAGTATTTT.

This chain links TRBV6-5 with TRBJ2-3; the match to TRBD2 covers 7 bases. Per the germline V gene, CDR1 is MNHEY and CDR2 is SVGAGI. V was clipped by 4 bases and J by 4 bases; unmatched bases: 5. This CDR3 contains 14 residues. The CDR3 protein is CASSSGLEADTQYF. The CDR3 DNA is TGTGCCAGCAGTTCTGGACTAGAAGCAGATACGCAGTATTTT.

The V and J genes are TRBV6-5 and TRBJ1-5; 10 bases are shared with TRBD1. Germline loops: CDR1 MNHEY, CDR2 SVGAGI. Trimming cost V 7 bases and J 6 bases; bases outside gene matches: 6. CDR3 length: 14 residues. DNA for the CDR3: TGTGCCAGCATGACAGGGGGCAGGGGTCAGCCCCAGCATTTT. Translated: CASMTGGRGQPQHF.

The J gene is TRBJ2-2, the V gene TRBV5-5, with D possibly matching TRBD1 (5 bases). V lost 2 bases to trimming and J lost 6 bases, with 8 bases between them. Germline CDR1 SGHKS, CDR2 YYEKEE (reference sequence). The CDR3 has 13 residues. The CDR3 bases are TGTGCCAGCAGCTTACAGGACCCCGGGGAGCTGTTTTTT. This gives the protein CASSLQDPGELFF.

The V gene is TRBV5-4, the J gene TRBJ2-1; weak D call: TRBD1 (6 bases). Germline V gene lookup returns CDR1 SGHNT and CDR2 YYREEE (reference sequence). This CDR3 contains 15 residues. Trimming pared 0 bases from V and 7 bases from J, leaving 14 bases between. CDR3 coding DNA: TGTGCCAGCAGCTTGGACCAGCCTCAGGGGAATGAGCAGTTCTTC. Translating it yields CASSLDQPQGNEQFF.

The rearrangement uses TRBV6-1 and TRBJ1-1; D is unresolved. Trimming took off 2 bases at V and 7 bases at J, with 14 bases between the two ends. Germline CDR1 MNHNS, CDR2 SASEGT. The CDR3 consists of 14 residues. For the CDR3, the DNA is TGTGCCAGCAGTGAATCCGGTCCGCCGGGTGAAGCTTTCTTT. Its translation: CASSESGPPGEAFF.

This sequence joins TRBV6-4 and TRBJ2-1; TRBD2 aligns across 14 bases. There are 15 residues in the CDR3. The junction had 4 bases not matched to a gene; V was cut back by 4 bases and J by 8 bases. Germline loops: CDR1 MRHNA, CDR2 SNTAGT. DNA for the CDR3: TGTGCCAGCAGTGCCGGGACTAGCGGGAGTGATGAGCAGTTCTTC. Protein product: CASSAGTSGSDEQFF.

The V call is TRBV30, the J call TRBJ2-5, with a possible D match to TRBD2 (6 bases). The V end lost 1 base, the J end lost 1 base, and 10 bases lay between the germline ends. CDR1 and CDR2 (germline): GTSNPN, SVGIG (reference sequence). The CDR3 has 14 residues. The CDR3 reads CAWSAGRVQETQYF. The CDR3 DNA follows: TGTGCCTGGAGTGCCGGGAGAGTCCAAGAGACCCAGTACTTC.

This chain links TRBV10-3 with TRBJ1-3; D is perhaps TRBD1 (5 bases). Germline CDR1 ENHRY, CDR2 SYGVKD. The CDR3 totals 15 residues. Trimming left V 6 bases short and J 0 bases short, with 12 bases between. The CDR3 DNA reads as TGTGCCATCAGCAGCAGGGCCCTCTCTGGAAACACCATATATTTT. This gives the protein CAISSRALSGNTIYF.

The rearrangement joins TRBV11-3 to TRBJ2-7, with 7 bases aligning to TRBD2. Trimming removed 5 bases from V and 2 bases from J; junction bases left unmatched: 9. The germline V gene encodes CDR1 SGHNT and CDR2 YENEEA. The CDR3 covers 15 residues. The chain's CDR3 is CASSTHGTNPYEQYF. The CDR3 DNA sequence: TGTGCCAGCAGCACACACGGGACTAATCCCTACGAGCAGTACTTC.

The V gene is TRBV24-1, the J gene TRBJ2-3, with 9 bases that match TRBD2. CDR1 KGHDR and CDR2 SFDVKD come from the germline V gene. The ends lost 3 bases at V and 4 bases at J; junction bases unmatched: 7. The CDR3 has 16 residues. The DNA for the CDR3 is TGTGCCACCAGTGATCTCTCCTTAGCGGGAGCAGATACGCAGTATTTT. Translated, it gives CATSDLSLAGADTQYF.

This clone was seen only a few times. This chain links TRBV5-1 with TRBJ1-4, with a weak D call TRBD1 (5 bases). The germline gives CDR1 SGHRS, CDR2 YFSETQ. Trimming stripped 3 bases from V and 5 bases from J, with 23 bases between. The CDR3 covers 18 residues. The CDR3 spells CASSSRVGRGAENEKLFF. The CDR3 coding sequence is TGCGCCAGCAGCTCACGGGTCGGTAGGGGCGCCGAGAATGAAAAACTGTTTTTT.

This clone was counted once. The rearrangement links TRBV4-3 to TRBJ2-7; 15 bases map to TRBD2. V dropped 3 bases and J dropped 3; count of bases not matched to a gene: 12. The CDR3 runs to 19 residues. CDR1 and CDR2 (germline): LGHNA, YSLEER. The CDR3 reads CASSQVVGLAGGQDYEQYF. The CDR3 DNA reads as TGCGCCAGCAGCCAGGTTGTGGGACTAGCGGGAGGCCAGGACTACGAGCAGTACTTC.

CDR3 sequence reads: CASSDDGSGSYEQYF. The CDR3 DNA reads as TGTGCCAGCAGCGACGACGGATCGGGCTCCTACGAGCAGTACTTC. The chain recombines TRBV11-2 with TRBJ2-7; D is unclear. This CDR3 comprises 15 residues. Trimming left V 5 bases short and J 0 bases short, with 14 bases between. Germline CDR1 SGHAT, CDR2 FQNNGV.

In this sample, this clone turned up a few times. This CDR3 is CASSEPWAHMGSPLHF. The CDR3 DNA reads TGTGCCAGCAGTGAACCCTGGGCCCATATGGGTTCACCCCTCCACTTT. The chain joins TRBV25-1 to TRBJ1-6; D remains unclear. Trimming pared 2 bases from V and 9 bases from J, leaving 17 bases between. There are 16 residues in the CDR3. Germline V gene lookup returns CDR1 MGHDK and CDR2 SYGVNS.

The chain carries TRBV5-6 and TRBJ1-1, with a possible D match to TRBD1 (6 bases). Trimming took off 1 base at V and 4 bases at J, with 17 bases between the two ends. Germline CDR1 is SGHDT and CDR2 is YYEEEE. The CDR3 runs to 16 residues. CDR3 loop: CASSLSQGSRSTEAFF. The CDR3 nucleotides read TGTGCCAGCAGCTTGTCGCAGGGGTCACGCAGCACTGAAGCTTTCTTT.

This rearrangement joins TRBV19 to TRBJ2-2; D is possibly TRBD1 (6 bases). CDR1 LNHDA and CDR2 SQIVND come from the germline V gene (reference sequence). The CDR3 length is 16 residues. Trimming removed 0 bases at V and 7 bases at J, with 15 bases between. The CDR3 loop is CASSIDATGSIGELFF. DNA of the CDR3: TGTGCCAGTAGTATAGATGCCACAGGGTCGATCGGGGAGCTGTTTTTT. Variable domain in full (rest from reference TRBV19 and TRBJ2-2): DGGITQSPKYLFRKEGQNVTLSCEQNLNHDAMYWYRQDPGQGLRLIYYSQIVNDFQKGDIAEGYSVSREKKESFPLTVTSAQKNPTAFYLCASSIDATGSIGELFFGEGSRLTVL.

The CDR3 DNA reads TGTGCCAGCAGCTTAACGGACAATGAGCAGTTCTTC. It is translated as CASSLTDNEQFF. The chain carries TRBV7-9 and TRBJ2-1; no definite D call. Germline-derived CDR1 and CDR2 are SEHNR and FQNEAQ (reference sequence). This CDR3 contains 12 residues. V lost 2 bases, J lost 5 bases, and 4 bases lay in between.

This chain links TRBV10-3 with TRBJ1-4, with D uncertain. The CDR3 covers 15 residues. Trimming shortened V by 0 bases and J by 6 bases, and 11 bases separated the two germline ends. The germline V gene has CDR1 ENHRY and CDR2 SYGVKD. In DNA, the CDR3 is TGTGCCATCAGTGAGTCTGGAGGGATGGATGAAAAACTGTTTTTT. Encoded protein: CAISESGGMDEKLFF.

The CDR3 spells CASSFSQTLQETQYF. The CDR3 DNA follows: TGTGCCAGCAGCTTTTCTCAGACTCTCCAAGAGACCCAGTACTTC. The chain uses TRBV11-3 and TRBJ2-5; no firm D call. The length of the CDR3 is 15 residues. CDR1 and CDR2 from the germline V gene are SGHNT and YENEEA. The V and J ends lost 3 bases and 1 base respectively, with 12 bases between them.

The V and J genes are TRBV5-1 and TRBJ2-7, with 10 bases fitting TRBD1. Germline V gives CDR1 SGHRS, CDR2 YFSETQ. This CDR3 comprises 14 residues. The J segment lost 4 bases and the V segment lost 0 bases, leaving 1 base of the junction unmatched. This CDR3 is CASSLGDRGYEQYF. DNA of the CDR3: TGCGCCAGCAGCTTGGGGGACAGGGGATACGAGCAGTACTTC.

The chain employs TRBV4-3 and TRBJ2-3; 11 bases fit TRBD2. The CDR3 sequence is 15 residues long. The junction had 5 bases not matched to a gene; V was cut back by 0 bases and J by 9 bases. CDR1 and CDR2 (germline): LGHNA, YSLEER. CDR3 sequence reads: CASSQELAGGRTQYF. The CDR3, as DNA: TGCGCCAGCAGCCAAGAGCTAGCGGGAGGACGCACGCAGTATTTT.

This clone has only one observation. This chain uses TRBV20-1 with TRBJ1-1; 7 bases are shared with TRBD1. Trimming at V came to 6 bases and at J to 8 bases, leaving 3 bases not matched to a gene. Germline assignment: CDR1 DFQATT and CDR2 SNEGSKA (reference sequence). The CDR3 totals 10 residues. CDR3: CSAKDREAFF. The CDR3 DNA sequence: TGCAGTGCAAAGGACAGGGAAGCTTTCTTT.

This clone was detected only once. The genes are TRBV27 and TRBJ2-7; D perhaps matches TRBD1 (7 bases). The CDR3 contains 14 residues. Trimming left V 6 bases short and J 1 base short, with 13 bases between. Per germline, CDR1 MNHEY and CDR2 SMNVEV (reference sequence). The CDR3 is CASSPRGASYEQYF. The CDR3, as DNA: TGTGCCAGCAGCCCCAGGGGGGCTTCCTACGAGCAGTACTTC.

V gene TRBV6-4 combines with J gene TRBJ2-2; 11 bases match TRBD1. V trimming: 6 bases; J trimming: 4 bases; junction bases outside the gene matches: 1. The length of the CDR3 is 14 residues. CDR1 is MRHNA, CDR2 SNTAGT, per germline. The CDR3 loop is CASRGQGGTGELFF. CDR3 bases: TGTGCCAGCAGGGGACAGGGGGGCACCGGGGAGCTGTTTTTT.